This TCR beta chain originates from a study of blood T cells in healthy people across ages. A J-beta primer mix and a sample-barcoded 5' primer were used in a second PCR of roughly 6 to 12 cycles. TCRdb analysed the 5' RACE reads with MiXCR anew, one entry per CDR3 protein. This sample carries 1.8 million or so distinct CDR3 sequences, approximately 39% of them seen once, and the ten largest clones take under 25%. Extracted total RNA amounted to at least 5.5 micrograms for each sample. Germline V lookup: CDR1 LNHNV, CDR2 YYDKDF (reference sequence). CDR3 length equals 14 residues. V shed 8 bases and J 7 bases; nucleotides not matched to a gene: 9.

Sequenced: blood. The source is a human donor in good health. The chain is built from TRBV15 and TRBJ2-1; 9 positions agree with TRBD1. CDR3 bases: TGTGCCACCTCGGACAGGGGAAAGACTAATGAGCAGTTCTTC. It is translated as CATSDRGKTNEQFF. Filled out from reference TRBV15 and TRBJ2-1, the complete variable domain reads DAMVIQNPRYQVTQFGKPVTLSCSQTLNHNVMYWYQQKSSQAPKLLFHYYDKDFNNEADTPDNFQSRRPNTSFCFLDIRSPGLGDTAMYLCATSDRGKTNEQFFGPGTRLTVL.